The 19 T cell receptor beta chains below were found in one sample sequenced in a study of beta chain features in type 1 diabetes. Their antigen targets remain unknown. Investigators reverse transcribed all isolated RNA, so they sequenced expressed TCRB transcripts. TCRdb's table, derived via immunoSEQ multiplex PCR, lists solely in-frame clones and lacks some. The table has about 340,000 clones, approximately 13% seen once. General observations from the study: Patients with Type 1 diabetes showed moderately but significantly shorter TCRB CDR3s in all four CD4+ subsets.

Sequences were obtained from naive CD4+ T cells from blood. The source of these receptors is a woman between 18 and 30 years old with type 1 diabetes.

V is TRBV18 and J is TRBJ2-7; 9 bases match TRBD1. J lost 7 bases, V lost 2 bases, and 12 bases had no gene match. This CDR3 is 16 amino acids long. In germline, CDR1 is KGHSH, CDR2 LQKENI. CDR3 in DNA: TGTGCCAGCTCACCATTGGTAGGGACAGGGAGAAGGGAGCAGTACTTC. This gives the protein CASSPLVGTGRREQYF.

J is TRBJ2-4 and V is TRBV19; 9 bases line up with TRBD1. Germline V CDR1 and CDR2: LNHDA, SQIVND (reference sequence). V lost 3 bases to trimming and J lost 3 bases; unmatched junction nucleotides: 15. The CDR3 loop spans 19 amino acids. The CDR3 region is CASSIDGTGWAVGKNIQYF. DNA for the CDR3: TGTGCCAGTAGTATCGACGGGACAGGGTGGGCTGTCGGCAAAAACATTCAGTACTTC. Supplemented by reference TRBV19 and TRBJ2-4, the full variable domain reads DGGITQSPKYLFRKEGQNVTLSCEQNLNHDAMYWYRQDPGQGLRLIYYSQIVNDFQKGDIAEGYSVSREKKESFPLTVTSAQKNPTAFYLCASSIDGTGWAVGKNIQYFGAGTRLSVL.

Comments on this clone: This CDR3 is also generated by other DNA sequences in the sample. V and J are TRBV11-2 and TRBJ2-5; D unclear. Germline V CDR1 and CDR2: SGHAT, FQNNGV. The CDR3 contains 12 residues. V was trimmed by 4 bases and J by 1 base, leaving 4 bases between them. The CDR3 DNA reads as TGTGCCAGCAGCTCATCCCAAGAGACCCAGTACTTC. It is translated as CASSSSQETQYF. Full variable domain (outside the CDR3, taken from reference TRBV11-2 and TRBJ2-5): EAGVAQSPRYKIIEKRQSVAFWCNPISGHATLYWYQQILGQGPKLLIQFQNNGVVDDSQLPKDRFSAERLKGVDSTLKIQPAKLEDSAVYLCASSSSQETQYFGPGTRLLVL.

V is TRBV18 and J is TRBJ1-1; D is perhaps TRBD1 (5 bases). From germline, CDR1 is KGHSH and CDR2 LQKENI. This CDR3 comprises 14 residues. V was cut by 1 base and J by 4 bases, with 10 bases left in between. The CDR3 protein is CASSPRRQGTEAFF. For the CDR3, the DNA is TGTGCCAGCTCACCACGTCGCCAGGGCACTGAAGCTTTCTTT.

The chain combines TRBV5-1 with TRBJ2-5; TRBD2 is a possible D gene (5 bases). Germline V gene sequence: CDR1 SGHRS, CDR2 YFSETQ. With 5 bases removed from V and 2 bases from J, the gap between germline ends came to 16 bases. CDR3 size: 15 residues. DNA of the CDR3: TGCGCCAGCAGTTCAACCCTCGGGGAACAAGAGACCCAGTACTTC. Protein: CASSSTLGEQETQYF.

This clone was seen more than once but under ten times. The chain has TRBV9 and TRBJ2-3; TRBD2 agrees at 10 bases. V lost 0 bases to trimming and J lost 3 bases; unmatched junction nucleotides: 4. From germline, CDR1 is SGDLS and CDR2 YYNGEE. The CDR3 totals 16 residues. CDR3 region: CASSVGSGRRTDTQYF. CDR3 DNA sequence: TGTGCCAGCAGCGTAGGTAGCGGGAGGAGGACAGATACGCAGTATTTT. The variable domain in full, with the rest retrieved from reference TRBV9 and TRBJ2-3, is DSGVTQTPKHLITATGQRVTLRCSPRSGDLSVYWYQQSLDQGLQFLIQYYNGEERAKGNILERFSAQQFPDLHSELNLSSLELGDSALYFCASSVGSGRRTDTQYFGPGTRLTVL.

This clone was seen only a few times. The rearrangement uses TRBV21-1 and TRBJ2-7; the D segment call TRBD1 is taken from the table without a DNA check. TRBV21-1 is labeled a pseudogene. CDR3 size: 18 residues. The CDR3 loop is CASSKSYVLSGHNYEQYV. The CDR3 nucleotides read TGTGCCAGCAGCAAAAGTTATGTACTGTCGGGACATAACTACGAGCAGTACGTC.

The rearrangement links TRBV7-3 to TRBJ2-3; 13 bases are shared with TRBD2. Germline CDR1 is SGHTA and CDR2 is FQGTGA. This CDR3 has 16 residues. J was trimmed by 3 bases and V by 4 bases; bases with no gene match: 4. CDR3 DNA sequence: TGTGCCAGCAGCTCCAGGACTAGCGGGGGTACAGATACGCAGTATTTT. Translated: CASSSRTSGGTDTQYF.

The V and J genes are TRBV28 and TRBJ1-2, with 9 nucleotides matching TRBD1. After removal of 3 bases from V and 7 bases from J, the junction contained 6 bases not matched to a gene. CDR1 is MDHEN and CDR2 is SYDVKM in the germline V gene. The CDR3 totals 14 residues. CDR3 sequence reads: CASSFNRGPTGYTF. CDR3 DNA: TGTGCCAGCAGTTTCAACAGGGGGCCTACTGGCTACACCTTC.

This clone was recorded a few times. J is TRBJ2-1 and V is TRBV28; 7 nucleotides line up with TRBD2. With 8 bases clipped from V and 7 bases from J, the junction kept 11 bases outside the gene matches. CDR3 length: 14 residues. The V gene's germline CDR1 is MDHEN and CDR2 SYDVKM. CDR3 region: CASALGGSMNEQFF. The CDR3, as DNA: TGTGCCAGCGCGCTGGGGGGGTCCATGAATGAGCAGTTCTTC.

This clone was recorded a few times. The chain joins TRBV30 to TRBJ1-1, with 8 bases that match TRBD1. V dropped 3 bases and J dropped 10; count of bases not matched to a gene: 4. This CDR3 has 11 residues. CDR1 is GTSNPN and CDR2 is SVGIG in the germline V gene (reference sequence). The CDR3 DNA follows: TGTGCCTGGAGCATCGACAGGGGAGCTTTCTTT. This translates into CAWSIDRGAFF.

With regard to this clone: One end of the junction is discordant with germline, which a read error may explain. The V and J genes are TRBV7-2 and TRBJ2-5; TRBD2 matches at 8 bases. The CDR3 loop spans 17 amino acids. The germline gives CDR1 SGHTA, CDR2 FQGNSA. The chain's CDR3 is CATSRLAMSGSRETQYF. CDR3 DNA: TGTGCCACCAGCCGCCTGGCCATGAGCGGGAGTCGGGAGACCCAGTACTTC.

This clone has more than one count but fewer than ten. CDR3: CASSQTDSYEQYF. In DNA, the CDR3 is TGTGCCAGCTCCCAGACAGATTCCTACGAGCAGTACTTC. The chain has TRBV18 and TRBJ2-7; D is perhaps TRBD1 (5 bases). This CDR3 contains 13 residues. V lost 6 bases to trimming and J lost 1 base, with 10 bases between them. Germline V CDR1 and CDR2: KGHSH, LQKENI.

This chain uses TRBV5-1 with TRBJ1-4; no clear D. With 4 bases removed from V and 6 bases from J, the gap between germline ends came to 16 bases. The CDR3 extends over 15 amino acids. Germline-derived CDR1 and CDR2 are SGHRS and YFSETQ. CDR3: CASSGEGEPDEKLFF. The DNA for the CDR3 is TGCGCCAGCAGCGGCGAGGGTGAACCGGATGAAAAACTGTTTTTT.

This clone has more than one count but fewer than ten. This sequence joins TRBV18 and TRBJ2-5, with D uncertain. V lost 5 bases to trimming and J lost 0 bases, with 4 bases between them. The CDR3 extends over 12 amino acids. Germline V gene sequence: CDR1 KGHSH, CDR2 LQKENI. CDR3 sequence: CASSAYQETQYF. The DNA for the CDR3 is TGTGCCAGCTCAGCGTACCAAGAGACCCAGTACTTC.

CDR3 in DNA: TGTGCCAGCAGCCATGGGATCCGGGACAGGGCCAATGAGCAGTTCTTC. As protein: CASSHGIRDRANEQFF. V and J are TRBV14 and TRBJ2-1; 9 nucleotides agree with TRBD1. V shed 3 bases and J 6 bases; nucleotides not matched to a gene: 9. Germline CDR1 SGHDN, CDR2 FVKESK. The CDR3 spans 16 residues.

This clone was observed a few times. The chain carries TRBV28 and TRBJ2-2; D is unclear. The CDR3 totals 14 residues. Trimming shortened V by 1 base and J by 6 bases, and 9 bases separated the two germline ends. CDR1 is MDHEN and CDR2 is SYDVKM in the germline V gene. CDR3: CASSLYLPSGELFF. The DNA of the CDR3 is TGTGCCAGCAGTTTATATCTTCCGTCCGGGGAGCTGTTTTTT.

The chain uses TRBV18 and TRBJ2-7, with 12 bases lining up with TRBD1. V lost 2 bases and J lost 3; bases outside the gene matches: 2. The CDR3 spans 15 residues. CDR1 is KGHSH and CDR2 is LQKENI in the germline V gene. The chain's CDR3 is CASSPGTGGFYEQYF. In DNA, the CDR3 is TGTGCCAGCTCACCAGGGACAGGGGGCTTCTACGAGCAGTACTTC.

This clone was detected a few times. The CDR3 spells CSVSPDRYGYTF. CDR3 bases: TGCAGCGTTTCACCGGACAGATATGGCTACACCTTC. The gene calls are TRBV29-1 and TRBJ1-2; TRBD1 might be the D (6 bases). Germline CDR1 SQVTM, CDR2 ANQGSEA. The V end was cut by 5 bases, the J end by 5 bases, with 12 bases between. This CDR3 is 12 amino acids long.